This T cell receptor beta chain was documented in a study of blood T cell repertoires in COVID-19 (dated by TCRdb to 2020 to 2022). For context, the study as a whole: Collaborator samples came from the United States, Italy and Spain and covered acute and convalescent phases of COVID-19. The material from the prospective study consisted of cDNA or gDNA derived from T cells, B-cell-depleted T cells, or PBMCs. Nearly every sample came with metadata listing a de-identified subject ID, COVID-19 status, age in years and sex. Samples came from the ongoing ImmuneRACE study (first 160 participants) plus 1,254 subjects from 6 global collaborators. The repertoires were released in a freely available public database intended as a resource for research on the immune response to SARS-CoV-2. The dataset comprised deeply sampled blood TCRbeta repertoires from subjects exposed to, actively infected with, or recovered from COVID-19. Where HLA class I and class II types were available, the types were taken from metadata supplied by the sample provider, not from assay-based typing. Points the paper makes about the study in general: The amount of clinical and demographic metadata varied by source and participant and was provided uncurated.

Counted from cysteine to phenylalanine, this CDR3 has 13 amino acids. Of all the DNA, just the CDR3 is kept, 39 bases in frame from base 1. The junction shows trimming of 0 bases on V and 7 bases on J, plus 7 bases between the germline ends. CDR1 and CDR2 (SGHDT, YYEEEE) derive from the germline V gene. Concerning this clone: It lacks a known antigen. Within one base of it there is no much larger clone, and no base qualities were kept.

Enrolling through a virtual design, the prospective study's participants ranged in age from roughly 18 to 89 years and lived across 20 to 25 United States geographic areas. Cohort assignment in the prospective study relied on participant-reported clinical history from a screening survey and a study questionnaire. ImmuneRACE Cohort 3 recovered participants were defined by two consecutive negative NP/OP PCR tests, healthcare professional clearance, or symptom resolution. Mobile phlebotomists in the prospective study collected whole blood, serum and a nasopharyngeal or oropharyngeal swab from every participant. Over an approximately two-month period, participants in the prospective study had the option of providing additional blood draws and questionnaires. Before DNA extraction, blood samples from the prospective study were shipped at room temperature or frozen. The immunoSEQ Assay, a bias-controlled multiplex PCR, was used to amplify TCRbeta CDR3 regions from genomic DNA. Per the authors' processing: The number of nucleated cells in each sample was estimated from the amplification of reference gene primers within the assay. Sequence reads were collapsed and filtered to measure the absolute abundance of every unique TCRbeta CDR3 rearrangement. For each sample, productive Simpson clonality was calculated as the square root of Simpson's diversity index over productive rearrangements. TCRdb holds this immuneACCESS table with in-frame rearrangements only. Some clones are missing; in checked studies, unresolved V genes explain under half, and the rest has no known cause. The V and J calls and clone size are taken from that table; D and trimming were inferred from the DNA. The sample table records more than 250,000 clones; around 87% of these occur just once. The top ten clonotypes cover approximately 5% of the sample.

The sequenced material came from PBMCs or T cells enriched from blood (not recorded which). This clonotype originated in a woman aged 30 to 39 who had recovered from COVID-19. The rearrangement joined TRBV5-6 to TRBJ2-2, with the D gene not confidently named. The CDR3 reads CASSLVPGGELFF. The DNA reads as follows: TGTGCCAGCAGCTTGGTCCCAGGCGGGGAGCTGTTTTTT.